This T cell receptor beta chain originates from a study of cytomegalovirus exposure and HLA in healthy donors. Overall study results and limits: A few of the chains that were CMV-associated were confirmed in vitro to be specific for CMV antigens.

The PCR had 60 Vbeta and 13 Jbeta primers. Repertoires were generated with immunoSEQ multiplex PCR, while TCRdb's copy carries only in-frame clones and drops some. The sample lists some 200,000 clones, 70% occurring once. As to this clone: Its cognate antigen is unknown.

This CDR3 is built from 11 residues. Germline V gives CDR1 SGHDT, CDR2 YYEEEE. The chain recombines TRBV5-6 with TRBJ2-5; D is ambiguous. The TCR sequence derives from a man aged 35 to 55 in good health and CMV-seropositive. The sequencing sample was made of PBMCs. Here the CDR3 reads CSEQPEETQYF. The CDR3 DNA sequence: TGTTCGGAGCAGCCGGAAGAGACCCAGTACTTC.